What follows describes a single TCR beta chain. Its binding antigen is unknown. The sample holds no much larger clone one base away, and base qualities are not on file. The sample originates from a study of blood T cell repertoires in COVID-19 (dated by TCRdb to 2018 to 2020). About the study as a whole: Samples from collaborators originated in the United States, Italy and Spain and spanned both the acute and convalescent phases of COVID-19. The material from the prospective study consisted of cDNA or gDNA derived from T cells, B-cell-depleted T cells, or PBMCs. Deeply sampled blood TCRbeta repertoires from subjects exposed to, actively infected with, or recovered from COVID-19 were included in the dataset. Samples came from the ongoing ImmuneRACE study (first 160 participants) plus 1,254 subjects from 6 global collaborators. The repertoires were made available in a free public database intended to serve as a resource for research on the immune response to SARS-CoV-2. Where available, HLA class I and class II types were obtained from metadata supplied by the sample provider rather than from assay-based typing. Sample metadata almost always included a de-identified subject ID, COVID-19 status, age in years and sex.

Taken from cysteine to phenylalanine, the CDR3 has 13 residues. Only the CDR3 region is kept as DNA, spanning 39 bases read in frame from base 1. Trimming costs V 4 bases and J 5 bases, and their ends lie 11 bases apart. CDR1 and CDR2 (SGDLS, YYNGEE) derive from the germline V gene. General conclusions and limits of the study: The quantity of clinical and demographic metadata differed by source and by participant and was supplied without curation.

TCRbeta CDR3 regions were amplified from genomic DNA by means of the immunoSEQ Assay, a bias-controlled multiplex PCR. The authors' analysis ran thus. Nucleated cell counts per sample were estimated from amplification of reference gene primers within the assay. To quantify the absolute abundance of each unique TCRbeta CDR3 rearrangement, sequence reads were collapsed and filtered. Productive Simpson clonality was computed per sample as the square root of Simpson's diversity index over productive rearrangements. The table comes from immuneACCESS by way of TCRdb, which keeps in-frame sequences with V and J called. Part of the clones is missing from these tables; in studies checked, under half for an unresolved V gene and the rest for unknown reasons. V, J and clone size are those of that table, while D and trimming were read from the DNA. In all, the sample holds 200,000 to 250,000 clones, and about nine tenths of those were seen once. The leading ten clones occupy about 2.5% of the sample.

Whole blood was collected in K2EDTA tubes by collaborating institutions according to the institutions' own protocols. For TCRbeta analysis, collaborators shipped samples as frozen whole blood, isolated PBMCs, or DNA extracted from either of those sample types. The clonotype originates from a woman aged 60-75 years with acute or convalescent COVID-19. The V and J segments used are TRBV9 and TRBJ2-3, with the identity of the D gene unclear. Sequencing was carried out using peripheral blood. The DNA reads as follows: TGTGCCAGCAGCCGCGATCGATTAGATACGCAGTATTTT. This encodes CASSRDRLDTQYF.